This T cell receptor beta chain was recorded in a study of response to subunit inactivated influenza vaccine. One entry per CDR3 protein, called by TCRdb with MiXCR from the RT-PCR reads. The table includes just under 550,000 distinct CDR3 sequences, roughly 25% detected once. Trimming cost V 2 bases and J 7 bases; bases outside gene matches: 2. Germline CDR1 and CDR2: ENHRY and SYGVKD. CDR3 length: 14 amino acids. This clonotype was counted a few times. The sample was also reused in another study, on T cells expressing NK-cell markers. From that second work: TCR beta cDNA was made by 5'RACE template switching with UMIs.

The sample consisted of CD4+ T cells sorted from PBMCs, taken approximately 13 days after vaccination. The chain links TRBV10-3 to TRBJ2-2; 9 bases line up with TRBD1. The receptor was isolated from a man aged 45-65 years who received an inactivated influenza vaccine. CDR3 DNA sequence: TGTGCCATCAGTGAGGGGACAGGGATCGGGGAGCTGTTTTTT. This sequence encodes CAISEGTGIGELFF.